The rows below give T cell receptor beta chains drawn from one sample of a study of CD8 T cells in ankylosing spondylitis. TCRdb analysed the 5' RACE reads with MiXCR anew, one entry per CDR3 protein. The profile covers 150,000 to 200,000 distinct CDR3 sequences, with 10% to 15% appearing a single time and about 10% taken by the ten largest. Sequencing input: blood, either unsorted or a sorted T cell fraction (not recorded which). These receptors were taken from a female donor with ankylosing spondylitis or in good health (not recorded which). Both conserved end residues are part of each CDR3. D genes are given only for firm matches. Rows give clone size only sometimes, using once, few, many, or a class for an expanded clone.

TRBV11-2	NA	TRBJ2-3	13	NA	TGTGCCAGCAGCTTTACAGAGGGAGATACGCAGTATTTT	CASSFTEGDTQYF
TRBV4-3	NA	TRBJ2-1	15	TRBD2	TGCGTCAGCAGCCAAGAAACAGGAGGGAGGGGTGAGCAGTTCTTC	CVSSQETGGRGEQFF
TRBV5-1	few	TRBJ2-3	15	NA	TGCGCCAGCAGCTTGCGACAGGACTACACAGATACGCAGTATTTT	CASSLRQDYTDTQYF
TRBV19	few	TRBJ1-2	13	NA	TGTGCCAGTAGTATAACCGGGTTATACGGCTACACCTTC	CASSITGLYGYTF
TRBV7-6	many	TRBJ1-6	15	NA	TGTGCCAGCAGCGTCGGGGCGCCGGTTAATTCACCCCTCCACTTT	CASSVGAPVNSPLHF
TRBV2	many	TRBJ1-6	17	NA	TGTGCCAGCAGTATGAGTACGGGGACCGGGTCTAATTCACCCCTCCACTTT	CASSMSTGTGSNSPLHF
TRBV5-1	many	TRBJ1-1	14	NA	TGCGCCAGCAGCTTGGGGGGGGGGAACACTGAAGCTTTCTTT	CASSLGGGNTEAFF
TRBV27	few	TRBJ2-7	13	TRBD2	TGTGCCACCCGGCTGGCGGGGGTGTACGAGCAGTACTTC	CATRLAGVYEQYF
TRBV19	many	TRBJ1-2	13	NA	TGTGCCAGTGTAGATCAAACCCAACGTGGCTACACCTTC	CASVDQTQRGYTF
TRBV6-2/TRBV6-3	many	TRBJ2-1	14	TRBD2	TGTGCCAGCAGTTCCGGACTAGTCGGAAATGAGCAGTTCTTC	CASSSGLVGNEQFF
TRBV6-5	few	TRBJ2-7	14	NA	TGTGCCAGCAGTTCCGGGGCTAGCTTCTACGAGCAGTACTTC	CASSSGASFYEQYF
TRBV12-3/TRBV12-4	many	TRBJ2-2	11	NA	TGTGCCAGCAGTTTCACCGGGGAGCTGTTTTTT	CASSFTGELFF
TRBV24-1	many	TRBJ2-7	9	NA	TGTGCCACCACGCCCTTCAGGGACTTC	CATTPFRDF
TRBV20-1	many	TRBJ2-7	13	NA	TGCAGTGCTAGAGTTCTATCTACCTACGAGCAGTACTTC	CSARVLSTYEQYF
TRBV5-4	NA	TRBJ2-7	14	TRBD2	TGTGCCAGCAGTCGCGGGAGGGGAGGTTACGAGCAGTACTTC	CASSRGRGGYEQYF
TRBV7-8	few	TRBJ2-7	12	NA	TGTGCCAGCCTGTGGGATAACTACGAGCAGTACTTC	CASLWDNYEQYF
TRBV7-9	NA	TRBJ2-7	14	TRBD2	TGTGCCAGCAGCTTGTCGGGAGGCCTAGGGGAGCAGTACTTC	CASSLSGGLGEQYF
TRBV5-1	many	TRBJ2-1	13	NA	TGCGCCAGCAGAGGGGAAGGCTACAATGAGCAGTTCTTC	CASRGEGYNEQFF
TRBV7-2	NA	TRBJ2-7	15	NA	TGTGCCAGCAGCTCCCAGACAGGAGGCCCCTACGAGCAGTACTTC	CASSSQTGGPYEQYF
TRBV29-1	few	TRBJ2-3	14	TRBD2	TGCAGCGTGGCAGGACTAGCGGGAGCAGATACGCAGTATTTT	CSVAGLAGADTQYF
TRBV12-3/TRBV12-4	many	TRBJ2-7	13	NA	TGTGCCAGCAGTTTTGAGGGGGCGGGAGAGCAGTACTTC	CASSFEGAGEQYF
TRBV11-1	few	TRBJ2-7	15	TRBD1	TGTGCCAGCAGCCCCCTTACAGGGGGCACCTACGAGCAGTACTTC	CASSPLTGGTYEQYF
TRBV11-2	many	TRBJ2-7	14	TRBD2	TGTGCCAGCAGCCGACTAGCCCACGCCTACGAGCAGTACTTC	CASSRLAHAYEQYF
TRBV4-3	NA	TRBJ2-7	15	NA	TGCGCCAGCAGCCAAGAAATTAGCGCCTCCTACGAGCAGTACTTC	CASSQEISASYEQYF
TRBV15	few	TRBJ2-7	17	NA	TGTGCCACCAGCAGAGATAGTAGAGGGCACACCACCTACGAGCAGTACTTC	CATSRDSRGHTTYEQYF
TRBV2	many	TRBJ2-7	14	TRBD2	TGTGCCAGCAGTGCTAGCGGGAGTGTGCACGAGCAGTACTTC	CASSASGSVHEQYF
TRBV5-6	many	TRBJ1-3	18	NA	TGTGCCAGCAGCTTAGCGTCCGGGTCATTTAACTCTGGAAACACCATATATTTT	CASSLASGSFNSGNTIYF
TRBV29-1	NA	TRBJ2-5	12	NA	TGCAGCGTCACCGGGGCTAAAGAGACCCAGTACTTC	CSVTGAKETQYF
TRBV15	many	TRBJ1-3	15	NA	TGTGCCACCAGCAGAGGAGACAGCTCTGGAAACACCATATATTTT	CATSRGDSSGNTIYF
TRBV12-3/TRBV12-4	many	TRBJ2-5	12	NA	TGTGCCAGCAGTGGTAGTGTTGTGACCCAGTACTTC	CASSGSVVTQYF
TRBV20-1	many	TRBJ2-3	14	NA	TGCAGTGCTATGGGCGGGATGAGCACAGATACGCAGTATTTT	CSAMGGMSTDTQYF
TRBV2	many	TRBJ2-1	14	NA	TGTGCCAGCAGTGAAAGTAATGTGGGTAATGAGCAGTTCTTC	CASSESNVGNEQFF
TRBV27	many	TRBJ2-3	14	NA	TGTGCCAGCAGTTTATCGATGCCCACAGATACGCAGTATTTT	CASSLSMPTDTQYF
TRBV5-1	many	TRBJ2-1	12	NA	TGCGCCAGCAGCTTCACCCCTGGTGAGCAGTTCTTC	CASSFTPGEQFF
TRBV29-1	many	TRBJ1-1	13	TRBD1	TGCAGCGTTGATGCCCGACAGGGGGCGGGTGCTTTCTTT	CSVDARQGAGAFF
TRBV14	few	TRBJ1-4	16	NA	TGTGCCAGCAGCTCACTCTCCGGGTCCAGTAATGAAAAACTGTTTTTT	CASSSLSGSSNEKLFF
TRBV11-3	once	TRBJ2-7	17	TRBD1	TGTGCCAGCAGCTTGGAGCCTGATGGACAGGTTACCTACGAGCAGTACTTC	CASSLEPDGQVTYEQYF
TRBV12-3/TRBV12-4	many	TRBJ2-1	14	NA	TGTGCCAGCAGTTTGGAGGTAGGGTTGAATGAGCAGTTCTTC	CASSLEVGLNEQFF
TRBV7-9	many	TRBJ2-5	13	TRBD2	TGTGCCAGCAGCCCTACTAGCGAGAAGACCCAGTACTTC	CASSPTSEKTQYF
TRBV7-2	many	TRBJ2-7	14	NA	TGTGCCAGCAGCTTTGGTGGGGGTTCCTACGAGCAGTACTTC	CASSFGGGSYEQYF
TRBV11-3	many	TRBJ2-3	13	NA	TGTGCCAGCAGAACAGGGTTCACAGATACGCAGTATTTT	CASRTGFTDTQYF
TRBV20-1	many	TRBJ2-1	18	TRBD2	TGCAGTGCCTTAGGGACTAGCGGGAGGGCCGGATCCTACAATGAGCAGTTCTTC	CSALGTSGRAGSYNEQFF
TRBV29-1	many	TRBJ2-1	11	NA	TGCAGCGTCGTGGCTAGGAATGAGCAGTTCTTC	CSVVARNEQFF
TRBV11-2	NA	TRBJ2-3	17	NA	TGTGCCAGCAGCTTTGGGCGGCATGGCCCGGGCACAGATACGCAGTATTTT	CASSFGRHGPGTDTQYF
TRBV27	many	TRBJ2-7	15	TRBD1	TGTGCCAGCAGTTTTGTCCCAGGGGGCGGAAACGAGCAGTACTTC	CASSFVPGGGNEQYF
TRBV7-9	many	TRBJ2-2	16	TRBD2	TGTGCCAGCAGCAAAACTAGCGGGAGCGGTGCCGGGGAGCTGTTTTTT	CASSKTSGSGAGELFF
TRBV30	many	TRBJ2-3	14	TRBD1	TGTGCCCCCGGGACAGGGGATTTTGCGGATACGCAGTATTTT	CAPGTGDFADTQYF
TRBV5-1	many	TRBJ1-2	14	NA	TGCGCCAGCAGCTTGGGGGCAGGGTTCGATGGCTACACCTTC	CASSLGAGFDGYTF
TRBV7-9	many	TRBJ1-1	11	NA	TGTGCCAGCAGCTTAGAACGTTTGGCTTTCTTT	CASSLERLAFF
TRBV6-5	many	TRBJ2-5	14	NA	TGTGCCAGCAGTTACTCGGAAGGGGCAGAGACCCAGTACTTC	CASSYSEGAETQYF
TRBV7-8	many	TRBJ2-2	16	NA	TGTGCCAGCAGCTGGCAGGGGAGAGCGAACACCGGGGAGCTGTTTTTT	CASSWQGRANTGELFF
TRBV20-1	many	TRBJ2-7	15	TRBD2	TGCAGTGCTCCTCCAGGACTAGCGGTCTCCTACGAGCAGTACTTC	CSAPPGLAVSYEQYF
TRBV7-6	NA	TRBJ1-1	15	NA	TGTGCCAGCAGCTTAGAAAGGGGGTTCGCCACTGAAGCTTTCTTT	CASSLERGFATEAFF